This T cell receptor (beta chain) is drawn from a study of blood T cell repertoires in COVID-19 (dated by TCRdb to the early 2020s). About the full investigation: Collaborator samples came from the United States, Italy and Spain and covered acute and convalescent phases of COVID-19. The material from the prospective study consisted of cDNA or gDNA derived from T cells, B-cell-depleted T cells, or PBMCs. The dataset comprised deeply sampled blood TCRbeta repertoires from subjects exposed to, actively infected with, or recovered from COVID-19. The repertoires were released in a freely available public database meant as a resource for research on the immune response to SARS-CoV-2. Samples came from the ongoing ImmuneRACE study (first 160 participants) plus 1,254 subjects from 6 global collaborators. Nearly every sample came with metadata listing a de-identified subject ID, COVID-19 status, age in years and sex. Where available, HLA class I and class II types were obtained from metadata supplied by the sample provider rather than from assay-based typing.

Results and caveats for the whole study, not just this receptor: The amount of clinical and demographic metadata varied by source and participant and was provided uncurated.

Trimming leaves V shorter by 4 bases and J shorter by 1 base, with the junction holding 3 bases beyond the gene matches. The CDR3 runs 15 amino acids, cysteine and phenylalanine included. Solely the CDR3 DNA is kept, with 45 bases framed from the first base. Sequences LGHNA (CDR1) and YSLEER (CDR2) are obtained from the germline V gene. One collaborating source in Seattle enrolled patients while the patients were actively infected and followed the patients over time throughout the course of disease. Each collaborating institution followed its own protocols to collect whole blood in K2EDTA tubes. Collaborator samples were shipped for TCRbeta analysis as frozen whole blood, isolated PBMCs, or DNA extracted from either sample type. A note on this clone: The antigen it recognizes is unknown. The record has no base qualities; no much larger clone is one base away.

TCRbeta CDR3 regions were amplified from genomic DNA by means of the immunoSEQ Assay, a bias-controlled multiplex PCR. The paper's data handling went like this. The number of nucleated cells in each sample was estimated from the amplification of reference gene primers within the assay. To quantify the absolute abundance of each unique TCRbeta CDR3 rearrangement, sequence reads were collapsed and filtered. For each sample, productive Simpson clonality was calculated by taking the square root of Simpson's diversity index across productive rearrangements. TCRdb took over this immuneACCESS table, retaining in-frame rearrangements with V and J assigned. Such tables are incomplete; in checked studies, under half of the missing clones stem from an unresolved V gene, and the remainder is unexplained. From that table come the V and J calls and clone size; the DNA was used to work out D and trimming. A total of 200,000 to 250,000 clones appear in this sample, around 85% of them only once. Less than 6.5% of the sample is held by the ten biggest clonotypes.

The origin of this receptor is a man aged 50-59 years with COVID-19, enrolled during active disease. Sequencing was done on a sample of peripheral blood. Recombination linked TRBV4-3 to TRBJ2-3, and TRBD1 aligns with 9 junction nucleotides. At the DNA level, the sequence is TGCGCCAGCAGCCTCCGGGACAGGGGCACAGATACGCAGTATTTT. Translated, it reads CASSLRDRGTDTQYF.